One and the same sample provided the 15 T cell receptor beta chains below, sequenced in a study of blood T cell repertoires in COVID-19. TCRdb's table, derived via immunoSEQ multiplex PCR, lists solely in-frame clones and lacks some. The table has about 36,000 clones, around 89% seen once. Specimen: peripheral blood. The receptor set was obtained from a man in his 60s with active or convalescent COVID-19.

This chain links TRBV5-5 with TRBJ1-4; 7 bases are shared with TRBD1. The CDR3 has 15 amino acids. Germline V lookup: CDR1 SGHKS, CDR2 YYEKEE (reference sequence). Losses at the gene ends were 7 bases for V and 4 bases for J; bases not matched to a gene: 10. CDR3 in DNA: TGTGCCAGCGCGCAGGGGGAACCTCATAATGAAAAACTGTTTTTT. Translating gives CASAQGEPHNEKLFF.

The rearrangement links TRBV27 to TRBJ1-1; D call uncertain. The length of the CDR3 is 16 residues. Germline V gives CDR1 MNHEY, CDR2 SMNVEV (reference sequence). The V gene lost 0 bases and the J gene lost 3 bases, with 14 bases spanning the gap. The DNA for the CDR3 is TGTGCCAGCAGTTTATCTCGGAGGGCAGGTCACACTGAAGCTTTCTTT. Its translation: CASSLSRRAGHTEAFF.

This clone was found a few times. The rearrangement uses TRBV15 and TRBJ2-7; TRBD2 matches at 7 bases. This CDR3 contains 14 residues. J was trimmed by 0 bases and V by 8 bases; bases with no gene match: 7. Germline V CDR1 and CDR2: LNHNV, YYDKDF (reference sequence). The CDR3 is CATGREWSSYEQYF. The DNA of the CDR3 is TGTGCCACCGGGCGGGAGTGGAGCTCCTACGAGCAGTACTTC.

This chain connects TRBV24-1 to TRBJ2-3; D may be TRBD1 (5 bases). Germline V gives CDR1 KGHDR, CDR2 SFDVKD. V was trimmed by 4 bases and J by 1 base, leaving 8 bases between them. The CDR3 length is 14 residues. CDR3 DNA: TGTGCCACCAGTGACCCAGGGCGCACAGATACGCAGTATTTT. This gives the protein CATSDPGRTDTQYF.

The chain links TRBV5-4 to TRBJ2-5; 14 positions agree with TRBD2. In germline, CDR1 is SGHNT, CDR2 YYREEE (reference sequence). This CDR3 region has 16 residues. The junction had 7 bases not matched to a gene; V was cut back by 4 bases and J by 5 bases. Here the CDR3 DNA reads TGTGCCAGCAGCCCCGGGACTAGCGGGAGTAAGGAGACCCAGTACTTC. It is translated as CASSPGTSGSKETQYF.

This clone was seen more than once but under ten times. DNA for the CDR3: TGTGCCAGCAGTGAAGAGCCAGGGCCTGGAAACACCATATATTTT. Encoded protein: CASSEEPGPGNTIYF. The V call is TRBV2, the J call TRBJ1-3; D is perhaps TRBD1 (5 bases). The V end was cut by 1 base, the J end by 2 bases, with 9 bases between. The CDR3 sequence is 15 residues long. The germline gives CDR1 SNHLY, CDR2 FYNNEI.

A single count supports this clone. This rearrangement joins TRBV18 to TRBJ1-1; 8 bases fit TRBD1. The CDR3 spans 14 residues. CDR1 is KGHSH, CDR2 LQKENI, per germline. Losses at the gene ends were 6 bases for V and 4 bases for J; bases not matched to a gene: 7. The CDR3 sequence: CASSPDRVRTEAFF. The CDR3 DNA reads TGTGCCAGCTCCCCGGACAGGGTTCGCACTGAAGCTTTCTTT.

The chain joins TRBV13 to TRBJ2-5; 7 bases line up with TRBD1. After removal of 2 bases from V and 4 bases from J, the junction contained 4 bases not matched to a gene. CDR1 PRHDT and CDR2 FYEKMQ come from the germline V gene (reference sequence). The CDR3 consists of 14 residues. The CDR3 reads CASSLRGQRETQYF. In nucleotides, the CDR3 is TGTGCCAGCAGCTTAAGGGGACAGAGAGAGACCCAGTACTTC.

As DNA, the CDR3 is TGTGCCAGTAGCCCCGGGGGGGCAGGCTCTGGAAACACCATATATTTT. This sequence encodes CASSPGGAGSGNTIYF. The chain recombines TRBV19 with TRBJ1-3, with TRBD1 as a possible D gene (6 bases). V lost 6 bases and J lost 0, with 15 bases in between. Germline CDR1 and CDR2: LNHDA and SQIVND (reference sequence). The CDR3 has 16 amino acids.

V is TRBV29-1 and J is TRBJ1-3; D is perhaps TRBD1 (6 bases). Trimming took 6 bases from V and 0 from J, leaving 21 bases between them. The CDR3 length is 17 residues. CDR1 is SQVTM and CDR2 is ANQGSEA in the germline V gene. The CDR3 sequence is CSVTAYGGATSGNTIYF. The DNA of the CDR3 is TGCAGCGTGACGGCCTACGGGGGGGCGACCTCTGGAAACACCATATATTTT.

Regarding this clone: The same CDR3 also results from other DNA sequences found in this sample. The chain links TRBV5-1 to TRBJ2-7, with TRBD2 matching over 8 bases. The V gene end was trimmed by 3 bases and the J gene end by 5 bases; junction bases not matched to a gene: 19. In germline, CDR1 is SGHRS, CDR2 YFSETQ. The CDR3 contains 18 residues. This chain's CDR3 is CASSSNQPSAGVTHEQYF. The CDR3 DNA follows: TGCGCCAGCAGCTCCAACCAACCCTCAGCGGGAGTTACCCACGAGCAGTACTTC.

V usage is TRBV28 and J usage is TRBJ1-3; 10 nucleotides line up with TRBD1. Germline V gives CDR1 MDHEN, CDR2 SYDVKM. CDR3 size: 16 residues. V dropped 5 bases and J dropped 5; count of bases not matched to a gene: 9. The CDR3 loop reads CASSGTGTGERNTIYF. The CDR3 DNA reads as TGTGCCAGCAGTGGAACCGGGACAGGGGAAAGAAACACCATATATTTT.

The chain joins TRBV5-1 to TRBJ2-3; 8 bases map to TRBD2. With 4 bases clipped from V and 3 bases from J, the junction kept 4 bases outside the gene matches. This CDR3 spans 14 amino acids. The germline V gene encodes CDR1 SGHRS and CDR2 YFSETQ. The CDR3 region is CASSQTSGTDTQYF. CDR3 nucleotides: TGCGCCAGCAGCCAAACTAGCGGAACAGATACGCAGTATTTT. Looking up the rest from reference TRBV5-1 and TRBJ2-3 gives the full variable domain: KAGVTQTPRYLIKTRGQQVTLSCSPISGHRSVSWYQQTPGQGLQFLFEYFSETQRNKGNFPGRFSGRQFSNSRSEMNVSTLELGDSALYLCASSQTSGTDTQYFGPGTRLTVL.

V usage is TRBV5-1 and J usage is TRBJ2-3, with 9 bases matching TRBD1. The CDR3 loop spans 15 amino acids. Germline values: CDR1 SGHRS, CDR2 YFSETQ. V lost 4 bases, J lost 5 bases, and 8 bases stayed unmatched. Here the CDR3 reads CASSLLTGGRDTQYF. CDR3 in DNA: TGCGCCAGCAGCCTCTTAACAGGGGGCAGAGATACGCAGTATTTT.

This clone occurred once. The chain carries TRBV4-1 and TRBJ2-7, with TRBD1 identical over 8 bases. Germline-derived CDR1 and CDR2 are MGHRA and YSYEKL. The junction had 2 bases not matched to a gene; V was cut back by 2 bases and J by 2 bases. The CDR3 is 14 residues long. The CDR3 DNA follows: TGCGCCAGCAGCCAAAGGACAGGGACCTACGAGCAGTACTTC. Translation gives CASSQRTGTYEQYF.